This T cell receptor beta chain was identified in a study of T cells in Graves' hyperthyroidism and ophthalmopathy. This clonotype was counted ten times or more. CDR3 size: 16 residues. Germline trimming cut 1 base from V and 3 bases from J; bases unmatched to any gene: 8. The germline V gene encodes CDR1 MNHNY and CDR2 SVGAGI (reference sequence). Diagnoses rested on clinical symptoms, serum thyroxine and TRAb, thyroid ultrasound and orbital computed tomography. TCR beta CDR3 regions were amplified from RNA. The HTBI primer set served for first-round RT-PCR of the TCR CDR3. TCRdb ran MiXCR on the multiplex PCR reads and lists one entry per CDR3 protein. Here the sample spans about 410,000 distinct CDR3 sequences, roughly 15% being singletons.

This chain joins TRBV6-6 and TRBJ1-1; 7 positions agree with TRBD1. Sequencing used blood. The TCR sequence derives from a woman aged 25-40 years with Graves' ophthalmopathy. The DNA of the CDR3 is TGTGCCAGCAGTTACTTAGGAGCAGGGGGGCACACTGAAGCTTTCTTT. It is translated as CASSYLGAGGHTEAFF.